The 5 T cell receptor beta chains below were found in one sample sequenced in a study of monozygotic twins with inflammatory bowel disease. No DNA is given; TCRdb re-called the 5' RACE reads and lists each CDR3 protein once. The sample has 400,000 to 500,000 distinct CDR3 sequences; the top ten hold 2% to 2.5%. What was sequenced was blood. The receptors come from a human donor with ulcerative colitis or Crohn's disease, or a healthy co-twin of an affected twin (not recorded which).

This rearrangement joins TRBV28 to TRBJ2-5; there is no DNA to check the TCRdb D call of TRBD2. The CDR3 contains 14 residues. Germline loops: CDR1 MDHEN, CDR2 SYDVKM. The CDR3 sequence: CASSLNGRVETQYF.

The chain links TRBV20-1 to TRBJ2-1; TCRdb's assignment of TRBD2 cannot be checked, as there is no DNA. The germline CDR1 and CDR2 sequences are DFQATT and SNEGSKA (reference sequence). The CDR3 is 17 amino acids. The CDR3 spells CSARDSTSGGGYNEQFF.

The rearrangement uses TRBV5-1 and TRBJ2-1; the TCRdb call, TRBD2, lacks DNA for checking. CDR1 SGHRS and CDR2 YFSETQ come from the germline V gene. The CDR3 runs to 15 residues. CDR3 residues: CASRTSGSDYNEQFF.

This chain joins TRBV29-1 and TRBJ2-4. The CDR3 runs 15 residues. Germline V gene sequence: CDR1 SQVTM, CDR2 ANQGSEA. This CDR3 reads CSVGLGERTKNIQYF.

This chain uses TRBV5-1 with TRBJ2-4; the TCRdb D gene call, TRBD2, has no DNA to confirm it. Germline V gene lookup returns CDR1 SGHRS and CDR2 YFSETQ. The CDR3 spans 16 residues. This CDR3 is CASSLTVAGAKNIQYF.